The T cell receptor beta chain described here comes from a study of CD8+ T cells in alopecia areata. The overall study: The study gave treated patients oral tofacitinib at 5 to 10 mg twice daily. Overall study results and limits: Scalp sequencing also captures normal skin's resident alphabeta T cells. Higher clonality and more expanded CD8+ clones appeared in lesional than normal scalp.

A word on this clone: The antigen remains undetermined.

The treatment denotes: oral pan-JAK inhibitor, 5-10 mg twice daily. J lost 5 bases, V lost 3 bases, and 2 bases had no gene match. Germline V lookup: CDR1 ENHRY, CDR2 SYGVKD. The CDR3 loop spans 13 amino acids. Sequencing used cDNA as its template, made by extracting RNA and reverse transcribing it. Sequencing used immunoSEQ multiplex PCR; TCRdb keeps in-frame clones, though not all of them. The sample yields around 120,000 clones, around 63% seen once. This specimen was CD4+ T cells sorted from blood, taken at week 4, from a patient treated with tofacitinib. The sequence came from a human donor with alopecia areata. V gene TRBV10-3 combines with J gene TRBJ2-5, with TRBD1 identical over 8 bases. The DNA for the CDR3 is TGTGCCATCAGTGAAGACAGGGGCGAGACCCAGTACTTC. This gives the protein CAISEDRGETQYF.